One and the same sample provided the 8 T cell receptor beta chains below, sequenced in a study of technical replicates of blood from a few donors. Using immunoSEQ multiplex PCR, the repertoire was profiled, and TCRdb retains in-frame clones only, with some absent. The sample shows 60,000 to 90,000 clones, around 97% of them seen only once. Material: T cells isolated from PBMCs. All receptors derive from a human donor in good health.

V and J are TRBV5-1 and TRBJ2-5; the D gene is possibly TRBD1 (6 bases). Trimming removed 0 bases from V and 5 bases from J, with 20 bases in between. Germline values: CDR1 SGHRS, CDR2 YFSETQ. This CDR3 region has 17 residues. In DNA, the CDR3 is TGCGCCAGCAGCTTGGCAGCGGCAGGGGAAGGGTGGGAGACCCAGTACTTC. Translation: CASSLAAAGEGWETQYF.

The rearrangement links TRBV7-7 to TRBJ1-3, with 10 bases matching TRBD1. Per the germline V gene, CDR1 is SSHAT and CDR2 is FNYEAQ (reference sequence). Trimming removed 5 bases from V and 8 bases from J; junction bases left unmatched: 6. The CDR3 runs 14 residues. The DNA for the CDR3 is TGTGCCAGCAGCGCAGGGACAGGGGAGCACACCATATATTTT. This sequence encodes CASSAGTGEHTIYF.

The gene calls are TRBV19 and TRBJ1-2; 7 nucleotides agree with TRBD1. V gave up 6 bases and J gave up 8 bases; unmatched junction bases: 12. CDR3 size: 14 residues. Germline CDR1 and CDR2: LNHDA and SQIVND (reference sequence). In DNA form, the CDR3 reads TGTGCCAGTAGAACCGGGACAGTTAGCCAGGGCTACACCTTC. Amino acids: CASRTGTVSQGYTF.

The rearrangement uses TRBV6-1 and TRBJ1-1; D is ambiguous. Germline CDR1 and CDR2: MNHNS and SASEGT. This CDR3 is 13 amino acids long. Trimming took off 3 bases at V and 1 base at J, with 6 bases between the two ends. The CDR3 nucleotides read TGTGCCAGCAGTGAGATGCGGAACACTGAAGCTTTCTTT. Its translation: CASSEMRNTEAFF.

This clone was observed once. The chain uses TRBV19 and TRBJ1-3; D gene uncertain. The CDR3 totals 14 residues. V was clipped by 4 bases and J by 0 bases, with 7 bases between them. The germline gives CDR1 LNHDA, CDR2 SQIVND (reference sequence). This CDR3 is CASSTTYSGNTIYF. CDR3 nucleotides: TGTGCCAGTAGTACGACATACTCTGGAAACACCATATATTTT.

The chain recombines TRBV5-3 with TRBJ2-1, with 7 bases matching TRBD2. TRBV5-3 is sorted into the ORF group, with uncertain function. Trimming took 3 bases from V and 5 from J; bases not matched to a gene: 17. This CDR3 contains 18 residues. The CDR3 bases are TGTGCCAGAAGCTCGGGGGGTAGCGGCCTTCCCGTGGACAATGAGCAGTTCTTC. Translating it yields CARSSGGSGLPVDNEQFF.

CDR3 nucleotides: TGTGCCAGCAGTTACGGGACAGGGCTTTTCTACGAGCAGTACTTC. Translation gives CASSYGTGLFYEQYF. V is TRBV6-5 and J is TRBJ2-7, with TRBD1 matching over 9 bases. Germline V lookup: CDR1 MNHEY, CDR2 SVGAGI. V was clipped by 2 bases and J by 3 bases; unmatched bases: 5. The CDR3 length is 15 residues.

The chain joins TRBV19 to TRBJ2-7, with D possibly matching TRBD2 (5 bases). The CDR3 totals 13 residues. V shed 1 base and J shed 5 bases, with 9 bases lying between them. Germline V gene data show CDR1 as LNHDA and CDR2 as SQIVND (reference sequence). The CDR3 loop is CASSIGGSHEQYF. DNA of the CDR3: TGTGCCAGTAGTATAGGAGGGAGCCACGAGCAGTACTTC.